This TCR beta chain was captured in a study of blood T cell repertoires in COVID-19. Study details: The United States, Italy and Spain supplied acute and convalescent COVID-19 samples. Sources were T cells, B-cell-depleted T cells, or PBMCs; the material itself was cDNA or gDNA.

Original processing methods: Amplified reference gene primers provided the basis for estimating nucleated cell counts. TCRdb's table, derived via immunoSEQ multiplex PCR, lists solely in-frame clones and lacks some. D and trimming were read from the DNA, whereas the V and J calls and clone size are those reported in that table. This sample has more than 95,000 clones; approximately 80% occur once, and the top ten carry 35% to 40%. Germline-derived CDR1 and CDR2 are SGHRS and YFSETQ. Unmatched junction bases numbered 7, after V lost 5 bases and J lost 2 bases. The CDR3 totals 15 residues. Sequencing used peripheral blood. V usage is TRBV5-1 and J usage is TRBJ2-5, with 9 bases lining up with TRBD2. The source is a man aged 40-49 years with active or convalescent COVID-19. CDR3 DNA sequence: TGCGCCAGCAGTACTCTGGCGGGGGGGCAAGAGACCCAGTACTTC. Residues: CASSTLAGGQETQYF.